This T cell receptor beta chain emerged from a study of TIL therapy for anti-PD-1-resistant metastatic lung cancer. In the study overall: Half of patients were current or former smokers.

This was the immunoSEQ v3 assay. The protocol was immunoSEQ multiplex PCR, while the TCRdb copy is restricted to in-frame clones and leaves out a portion. The sample comprises about 12,000 clones, 80% of which are singletons, and around 9.1% rests with the top ten. From germline, CDR1 is KGHSH and CDR2 LQKENI. CDR3 length: 12 amino acids. The V and J ends lost 5 bases and 8 bases respectively, with 10 bases between them. As to time point: pre-treatment sample, taken before nivolumab and TIL therapy. Adults with stage 4 NSCLC were enrolled in a phase I trial. The J gene is TRBJ1-3, the V gene TRBV18, with D unresolved. The material was blood, obtained at baseline. The clonotype was recovered from a person between 30 and 79 years old with non-small cell lung cancer. CDR3 sequence (DNA): TGTGCCAGCTCATTAACGGAAGACACCATATATTTT. It encodes CASSLTEDTIYF.